This T cell receptor beta chain was retrieved from a study of shared clonotypes between healthy human individuals. CDR3 length: 15 residues. Germline V lookup: CDR1 MNHEY, CDR2 SMNVEV (reference sequence). The V and J ends lost 2 bases and 5 bases, in that order; junction bases with no gene match: 6. This clone has only a few counts. No antigen is known for it. Overall study findings and caveats: The study found roughly 5.3% of naive CD4 clonotypes shared across a handful of donors.

Only in-frame clones appear in the TCRdb table, and some are missing; sequencing was by immunoSEQ multiplex PCR. This table holds under 850,000 clones, 55% to 75% found once. All donors qualified as healthy HIV-negative adults and had experienced no recent acute infections or vaccinations. This receptor was taken from a woman aged 25 to 39 in good health. This chain connects TRBV27 to TRBJ2-5, with 9 bases lining up with TRBD2. The sample consisted of memory CD4+ T cells sorted from blood. Subset here: CD45RA-negative fraction. Here the CDR3 DNA reads TGTGCCAGCAGTTTAAGCGGGAGGCAGAGGGAGACCCAGTACTTC. Protein product: CASSLSGRQRETQYF.